This is a list of T cell receptor beta chains from one sample in a study of blood T cell repertoires in COVID-19. Sequencing used immunoSEQ multiplex PCR; TCRdb keeps in-frame clones, though not all of them. The repertoire consists of about 180,000 clones, with about 84% occurring once and the leading ten covering roughly 18%. Sequenced material: peripheral blood. These receptors all stem from a person aged 65-85 years with COVID-19, enrolled during active disease. Both conserved end residues are part of each CDR3. Fields, in order: clone size, J gene, CDR3 length, V gene, D gene, CDR3 protein, CDR3 DNA. The D gene is left open where the match is weak. A clone size is listed for some rows: how often the clone was seen (once, few, many), or a class if it is expanded.

>few|TRBJ2-2|15|TRBV7-2|-
CASSLVIGDTGELFF
TGTGCCAGCAGCTTAGTAATCGGTGACACCGGGGAGCTGTTTTTT
>-|TRBJ1-1|14|TRBV19|-
CASSIQVMNTEAFF
TGTGCCAGTAGTATTCAGGTGATGAACACTGAAGCTTTCTTT
>few|TRBJ2-3|14|TRBV28|-
CASSFIGDRDTQYF
TGTGCCAGCAGTTTTATCGGGGATAGAGATACGCAGTATTTT
>-|TRBJ1-6|14|TRBV6-5|-
CASRAREDDSPLHF
TGTGCCAGCAGAGCCAGGGAAGACGATTCACCCCTCCACTTT
>-|TRBJ1-6|16|TRBV7-9|-
CASSLRTGRTYSPLHF
TGTGCCAGCAGCTTACGTACAGGGAGAACTTATTCACCCCTCCACTTT
>-|TRBJ2-7|14|TRBV5-1|TRBD1
CASSLTGGSHEQYF
TGCGCCAGCAGCTTGACAGGGGGTTCCCACGAGCAGTACTTC
>-|TRBJ1-6|15|TRBV6-1|-
CASSEGRGFNSPLHF
TGTGCCAGCAGTGAAGGTCGGGGGTTTAATTCACCCCTCCACTTT
>-|TRBJ2-4|15|TRBV6-6|-
CASRDSRGLKNIQYF
TGTGCCAGCAGGGATTCCCGCGGGTTAAAAAACATTCAGTACTTC
>-|TRBJ2-3|12|TRBV2|-
CASRRLPHTQYF
TGTGCCAGCAGACGACTGCCCCATACGCAGTATTTT
>-|TRBJ1-2|16|TRBV3-1/TRBV3-2|-
CASSQDTVTGNYGYTF
TGTGCCAGCAGCCAGGATACGGTGACAGGAAACTATGGCTACACCTTC
>-|TRBJ2-6|15|TRBV19|-
CASSILIAGANVLTF
TGTGCCAGTAGTATTCTAATCGCCGGGGCCAACGTCCTGACTTTC
>-|TRBJ1-2|14|TRBV25-1|-
CASSPAGREGGYTF
TGTGCCAGCAGTCCTGCTGGTCGGGAGGGCGGCTACACCTTC
>-|TRBJ1-1|13|TRBV10-3|-
CAISSRPDTEAFF
TGTGCCATCAGTTCTAGACCGGACACTGAAGCTTTCTTT
>-|TRBJ2-7|14|TRBV7-3|-
CASSATGSSYEQYF
TGTGCCAGCAGCGCGACAGGAAGCTCCTACGAGCAGTACTTC
>-|TRBJ2-5|13|TRBV29-1|TRBD1
CSAVQGARETQYF
TGCAGCGCCGTGCAGGGGGCGCGAGAGACCCAGTACTTC
>-|TRBJ2-3|13|TRBV18|-
CASSKRGTDTQYF
TGTGCCAGCTCAAAGCGGGGCACAGATACGCAGTATTTT
>-|TRBJ1-2|18|TRBV27|-
CASSFASPGVGVLYGYTF
TGTGCCAGCAGTTTCGCTTCTCCCGGGGTTGGGGTCCTCTATGGCTACACCTTC
>-|TRBJ2-7|14|TRBV28|-
CASSLTQVTYEQYF
TGTGCCAGCAGTTTAACGCAGGTTACCTACGAGCAGTACTTC
>-|TRBJ2-1|14|TRBV6-6|TRBD2
CASSYSGGDNEQFF
TGTGCCAGCAGTTACAGCGGGGGCGACAATGAGCAGTTCTTC
>-|TRBJ1-4|14|TRBV5-1|-
CASSEVAANEKLFF
TGCGCCAGCAGCGAAGTAGCCGCTAATGAAAAACTGTTTTTT
>-|TRBJ2-5|16|TRBV12-5|TRBD1
CASGLGDRDTEETQYF
TGTGCTAGTGGTTTGGGGGACAGGGATACGGAGGAGACCCAGTACTTC
>-|TRBJ1-4|15|TRBV5-1|TRBD1
CASSFGDRANEKLFF
TGCGCCAGCAGCTTCGGGGACAGGGCTAATGAAAAACTGTTTTTT
>-|TRBJ1-1|14|TRBV5-1|-
CASSPTGSNTEAFF
TGCGCCAGCAGCCCTACAGGTTCTAACACTGAAGCTTTCTTT
>-|TRBJ1-5|14|TRBV6-1|-
CASSYRESNQPQHF
TGTGCCAGCAGTTATCGGGAGAGCAATCAGCCCCAGCATTTT
>-|TRBJ2-1|14|TRBV18|-
CASSPPTGVGEQFF
TGTGCCAGCTCACCACCGACGGGGGTGGGTGAGCAGTTCTTC
>once|TRBJ2-7|15|TRBV4-1|-
CASSQGQSPLTEQYF
TGCGCCAGCAGCCAAGGACAGTCCCCGCTAACCGAGCAGTACTTC
>-|TRBJ2-7|16|TRBV3-1/TRBV3-2|TRBD2
CASSQGGGTSNYEQYF
TGTGCCAGCAGCCAGGGGGGCGGGACTAGCAACTACGAGCAGTACTTC
>-|TRBJ2-1|15|TRBV11-2|TRBD2
CASSHFASGDNEQFF
TGTGCCAGCAGCCACTTCGCTAGCGGGGACAATGAGCAGTTCTTC
>-|TRBJ2-3|16|TRBV5-1|-
CASSSAAAADTDTQYF
TGCGCCAGCAGTTCGGCGGCAGCGGCAGACACAGATACGCAGTATTTT
>-|TRBJ2-5|15|TRBV5-6|TRBD1
CASSWSRTGKETQYF
TGTGCCAGCAGCTGGTCCAGGACAGGAAAAGAGACCCAGTACTTC
>-|TRBJ2-1|13|TRBV7-2|-
CASSPTSESEQFF
TGTGCCAGCAGCCCAACAAGCGAGAGTGAGCAGTTCTTC
>-|TRBJ1-2|12|TRBV28|-
CASRGGTYGYTF
TGTGCCAGCAGAGGGGGTACCTATGGCTACACCTTC
>-|TRBJ1-1|12|TRBV6-5|-
CASSYSSTISFF
TGTGCCAGCAGTTACTCGTCCACTATCTCTTTCTTT
>once|TRBJ1-2|14|TRBV28|-
CASSPAGVSYGYTF
TGTGCCAGCAGTCCCGCGGGGGTTTCCTATGGCTACACCTTC
>-|TRBJ1-6|16|TRBV5-1|-
CASSLEPGSFDSPLHF
TGCGCCAGCAGCTTGGAACCGGGAAGTTTTGATTCACCCCTCCACTTT
>-|TRBJ1-3|15|TRBV4-3|-
CASSSGPGSGNTIYF
TGCGCCAGCAGCTCCGGCCCAGGCTCTGGAAACACCATATATTTT
>-|TRBJ2-5|15|TRBV7-9|TRBD1
CASSLRQGAQETQYF
TGTGCCAGCAGCCTTCGACAGGGGGCCCAAGAGACCCAGTACTTC
>-|TRBJ1-5|16|TRBV6-5|-
CASSYSRGGGNQPQHF
TGTGCCAGCAGTTACTCCAGGGGTGGAGGCAATCAGCCCCAGCATTTT
>-|TRBJ2-1|14|TRBV2|TRBD2
CASNVAGAGDEQFF
TGTGCCAGCAATGTAGCGGGAGCTGGTGATGAGCAGTTCTTC
>-|TRBJ1-2|14|TRBV5-1|TRBD1
CASSSPGQQYGYTF
TGCGCCAGCAGCTCCCCGGGACAGCAGTATGGCTACACCTTC
>-|TRBJ1-3|14|TRBV28|-
CASSLWGRGNTIYF
TGTGCCAGCAGTTTATGGGGCCGGGGAAACACCATATATTTT
>-|TRBJ2-3|15|TRBV6-5|TRBD2
CASILTGGDTDTQYF
TGTGCCAGCATTCTAACTGGGGGGGACACAGATACGCAGTATTTT
>-|TRBJ2-5|15|TRBV3-1/TRBV3-2|TRBD2
CASSRLSSGEETQYF
TGTGCCAGCAGCCGCCTATCTAGCGGAGAAGAGACCCAGTACTTC
>-|TRBJ1-6|16|TRBV19|TRBD1
CASSKLRDSPNSPLHF
TGTGCCAGTAGTAAACTCCGGGACAGCCCTAATTCACCCCTCCACTTT
>few|TRBJ2-1|16|TRBV24-1|TRBD1
CATSDPQGVGGNEQFF
TGTGCCACCAGTGACCCCCAGGGGGTAGGTGGAAATGAGCAGTTCTTC
>-|TRBJ2-7|14|TRBV30|-
CAWSVWGVTYEQYF
TGTGCCTGGAGTGTATGGGGGGTAACCTACGAGCAGTACTTC
>-|TRBJ2-1|12|TRBV30|-
CAWSSTDNEQFF
TGTGCCTGGAGTAGCACGGACAATGAGCAGTTCTTC
>-|TRBJ2-3|16|TRBV28|TRBD2
CASSRTSGPLTDTQYF
TGTGCCAGCAGTCGGACTAGCGGGCCACTCACAGATACGCAGTATTTT
>-|TRBJ1-5|12|TRBV28|-
CASSLTNQPQHF
TGTGCCAGCAGTCTCACTAATCAGCCCCAGCATTTT
>-|TRBJ2-3|20|TRBV4-3|TRBD1
CASSQDQLLGLGQGGDTQYF
TGCGCCAGCAGCCAAGATCAGTTATTGGGACTGGGACAGGGGGGAGATACGCAGTATTTT
>-|TRBJ1-4|14|TRBV5-1|TRBD1
CASSFDRGNEKLFF
TGCGCCAGCAGCTTCGACAGGGGCAATGAAAAACTGTTTTTT
>-|TRBJ2-7|13|TRBV2|TRBD2
CASRGGGAYEQYF
TGTGCCAGCAGGGGTGGGGGGGCCTACGAGCAGTACTTC
>-|TRBJ2-2|14|TRBV24-1|-
CATSRRANTGELFF
TGTGCCACCAGTCGCCGCGCGAACACCGGGGAGCTGTTTTTT
>-|TRBJ1-1|14|TRBV6-5|-
CASTKRHMNTEAFF
TGTGCCAGTACGAAGAGACACATGAACACTGAAGCTTTCTTT
>-|TRBJ1-6|15|TRBV19|TRBD1
CASSITQGAGSPLHF
TGTGCCAGTAGTATCACCCAGGGGGCCGGGTCACCCCTCCACTTT
>-|TRBJ1-2|14|TRBV19|-
CASSIQRTNYGYTF
TGTGCCAGTAGTATTCAGAGGACTAACTATGGCTACACCTTC
>-|TRBJ2-2|14|TRBV30|-
CAWNVGVLTGELFF
TGTGCCTGGAATGTAGGGGTTCTCACCGGGGAGCTGTTTTTT
>-|TRBJ2-3|16|TRBV24-1|TRBD2
CATSDLTSGGAGTQYF
TGTGCCACCAGTGACCTGACTAGCGGGGGGGCTGGTACGCAGTATTTT
>-|TRBJ1-5|18|TRBV19|-
CASSTLIRGGGGNQPQHF
TGTGCCAGTAGTACCCTTATCCGCGGGGGGGGAGGGAATCAGCCCCAGCATTTT